The rows below give T cell receptor beta chains drawn from one sample of a study of vaccination and CD4 T cells after COVID-19. TCRdb called the PCR reads again in MiXCR, with one record for every CDR3 protein. Of several thousand distinct CDR3 sequences listed, 45% to 55% are singletons. These receptors lack a known antigen. Sequencing used CD4+ T cells from blood, cultured in vitro. The receptors originated from a human donor in good health. Each CDR3 is given with its conserved first and last residue. Fields, in order: CDR3 length, J gene, V gene, clone size, D gene, CDR3 protein, CDR3 DNA. A D gene is named only where the DNA matches it firmly. Size values are once, few and many counts, or a class for expanded clones, and some rows have none.

15 | TRBJ2-3 | TRBV20-1 | few | NA | CSARGGLTSTDTQYF | TGCAGTGCTAGAGGGGGACTTACTAGCACAGATACGCAGTATTTT
14 | TRBJ2-7 | TRBV20-1 | NA | TRBD1 | CSAAGTGLSYEQYF | TGCAGTGCTGCCGGGACAGGGTTAAGTTACGAGCAGTACTTC
16 | TRBJ1-3 | TRBV28 | NA | NA | CASSFVPVVSGNTIYF | TGTGCCAGCAGTTTCGTACCCGTGGTCTCTGGAAACACCATATATTTT
14 | TRBJ2-2 | TRBV4-2 | few | NA | CASSRGRNTGELFF | TGTGCCAGCAGCCGAGGCAGGAACACCGGGGAGCTGTTTTTT
17 | TRBJ1-5 | TRBV20-1 | NA | TRBD1 | CSARDQGGLNGNQPQHF | TGCAGTGCTAGAGATCAGGGGGGGCTGAATGGCAATCAGCCCCAGCATTTT
15 | TRBJ2-1 | TRBV4-3 | NA | TRBD1 | CASSQGQGPYNEQFF | TGCGCCAGCAGCCAAGGACAGGGCCCATACAATGAGCAGTTCTTC
12 | TRBJ1-1 | TRBV12-3/TRBV12-4 | NA | NA | CASSPVNTEAFF | TGTGCCAGCAGCCCTGTGAACACTGAAGCTTTCTTT
15 | TRBJ1-1 | TRBV6-6 | NA | NA | CASSPGTLRGTEAFF | TGTGCCAGCAGTCCAGGGACCTTAAGGGGCACTGAAGCTTTCTTT
16 | TRBJ1-6 | TRBV19 | few | TRBD1 | CASSLRRGQGDGPLHF | TGTGCCAGTAGTCTACGTCGGGGACAGGGGGACGGACCCCTCCACTTT
16 | TRBJ1-6 | TRBV11-2 | few | NA | CASSLDRTTRNSPLHF | TGTGCCAGCAGCTTAGATCGCACGACTCGGAATTCACCCCTCCACTTT
15 | TRBJ2-1 | TRBV21-1 | few | NA | CASSNLRAEWNEQFF | TGTGCCAGCAGCAACTTGCGGGCCGAGTGGAATGAGCAGTTCTTC
16 | TRBJ2-3 | TRBV20-1 | NA | TRBD2 | CSARPGTSGGTDTQYF | TGCAGTGCTAGACCCGGGACTAGCGGGGGGACAGATACGCAGTATTTT
13 | TRBJ1-2 | TRBV12-3/TRBV12-4 | NA | NA | CASSRQDLYGYTF | TGTGCCAGCAGTCGCCAAGATTTATATGGCTACACCTTC
16 | TRBJ2-1 | TRBV6-1 | few | TRBD2 | CASAFSSAGGTNEQFF | TGTGCCAGCGCATTCTCCTCGGCGGGGGGGACCAATGAGCAGTTCTTC
12 | TRBJ1-1 | TRBV19 | NA | NA | CASIQGAAEAFF | TGTGCCAGCATACAGGGAGCCGCTGAAGCTTTCTTT
14 | TRBJ1-2 | TRBV7-2 | NA | NA | CASSLVAGSYGYTF | TGTGCCAGCAGCTTAGTAGCGGGATCATATGGCTACACCTTC
14 | TRBJ2-3 | TRBV5-1 | NA | NA | CASSLAPGADTQYF | TGCGCCAGCAGCTTGGCCCCGGGGGCAGATACGCAGTATTTT